The 32 T cell receptor beta chains below all came from one sample that was sequenced in a study of Graves' ophthalmopathy and Graves' hyperthyroidism. Amplified material comprised TCR beta CDR3 regions derived from RNA transcripts. HTBI-primed RT-PCR formed the first round, and a multiplex PCR formed the second. TCRdb re-analysed the multiplex PCR reads in MiXCR, keeping a single row per CDR3 protein. In the table there are a few hundred thousand distinct CDR3 sequences, 15% to 20% of which are singletons. The material sequenced was peripheral blood. The receptors come from a woman aged 18-29 years with Graves' ophthalmopathy.

The V gene is TRBV12-3 or TRBV12-4, the J gene TRBJ1-1, with TRBD1 matching over 8 bases. With V trimmed by 3 bases and J by 6 bases, 9 bases remained unmatched. The CDR3 has 15 residues. The CDR3 sequence: CASSLADRASAEAFF. The CDR3 nucleotides are TGTGCCAGCAGTTTGGCGGACAGGGCATCCGCTGAAGCTTTCTTT.

This clonotype was seen repeatedly, ten times or more. The chain employs TRBV7-2 and TRBJ2-5, with 10 bases fitting TRBD2. The CDR3 is 16 amino acids. The germline gives CDR1 SGHTA, CDR2 FQGNSA. Germline trimming cut 2 bases from V and 4 bases from J; bases unmatched to any gene: 7. The CDR3 bases are TGTGCCAGCAGCTTAATGCTAGCGGGAGCGGGAGAGACCCAGTACTTC. Its protein is CASSLMLAGAGETQYF.

The rearrangement joins TRBV28 to TRBJ1-2; 10 bases line up with TRBD1. J lost 6 bases, V lost 7 bases, and 14 bases had no gene match. Germline-derived CDR1 and CDR2 are MDHEN and SYDVKM. There are 16 residues in the CDR3. CDR3 amino acids: CASTLSPGTGVDGYTF. Here the CDR3 DNA reads TGTGCCAGCACCCTTAGCCCCGGGACAGGGGTGGATGGCTACACCTTC.

This clonotype appeared many times. The chain is built from TRBV11-2 and TRBJ1-2; possibly TRBD1 for D (5 bases). Germline V gene data show CDR1 as SGHAT and CDR2 as FQNNGV. The length of the CDR3 is 15 residues. The V gene lost 10 bases and the J gene lost 0 bases, with 18 bases spanning the gap. The CDR3 reads CATGGFRGPNYGYTF. The CDR3 DNA follows: TGTGCCACCGGGGGATTTAGAGGACCTAACTATGGCTACACCTTC.

The sample holds a few counts of this clonotype. The chain is built from TRBV28 and TRBJ2-7; TRBD1 matches at 9 bases. Per germline, CDR1 MDHEN and CDR2 SYDVKM. The CDR3 extends over 14 amino acids. J was trimmed by 5 bases and V by 6 bases; bases with no gene match: 8. The CDR3 DNA sequence: TGTGCCAGCAGACACACCGGGACAGGGAACGAGCAGTACTTC. Protein product: CASRHTGTGNEQYF.

This clonotype was detected ten times or more. This chain links TRBV6-1 with TRBJ1-1, with D unclear. Trimming removed 6 bases at V and 1 base at J, with 21 bases between. The CDR3 loop spans 17 amino acids. Germline V gene sequence: CDR1 MNHNS, CDR2 SASEGT. The CDR3 is CASSPLFGYEGNTEAFF. Written as DNA, the CDR3 is TGTGCCAGCAGCCCCCTCTTTGGGTATGAGGGGAACACTGAAGCTTTCTTT.

This clonotype was seen at least ten times. The rearrangement joins TRBV28 to TRBJ1-6; possibly TRBD1 for D (5 bases). Per germline, CDR1 MDHEN and CDR2 SYDVKM. The CDR3 contains 15 residues. Trimming removed 2 bases from V and 9 bases from J, with 14 bases in between. CDR3 DNA sequence: TGTGCCAGCAGTTTAAGTCAGGGAAACAGTTCACCCCTCCACTTT. Translation gives CASSLSQGNSSPLHF.

In this sample, this clonotype turned up many times. V gene TRBV7-8 combines with J gene TRBJ1-1, with a possible D match to TRBD1 (6 bases). Trimming pared 3 bases from V and 1 base from J, leaving 15 bases between. Germline CDR1 is SGHVS and CDR2 is FQNEAQ. The CDR3 spans 16 residues. CDR3 sequence (DNA): TGTGCCAGCAGCTTCCCTTTGCCACAGGGGAACACTGAAGCTTTCTTT. It translates to CASSFPLPQGNTEAFF. The variable domain in full, completed from reference TRBV7-8 and TRBJ1-1, reads GAGVSQSPRYKVAKRGQDVALRCDPISGHVSLFWYQQALGQGPEFLTYFQNEAQLDKSGLPSDRFFAERPEGSVSTLKIQRTQQEDSAVYLCASSFPLPQGNTEAFFGQGTRLTVV.

In this sample, this clonotype turned up many times. The chain couples TRBV30 to TRBJ2-7; the D gene could be TRBD1 or TRBD2 (5 bases each). V gave up 8 bases and J gave up 5 bases, with 10 bases separating them. Germline V gives CDR1 GTSNPN, CDR2 SVGIG (reference sequence). This CDR3 region has 10 residues. CDR3 nucleotides: TGTGCCGGGGACCCCCACGAGCAGTACTTC. Its translation is CAGDPHEQYF.

In its sample, this clonotype was seen once. The gene calls are TRBV6-5 and TRBJ1-2; D gene uncertain. Trimming removed 2 bases at V and 8 bases at J, with 12 bases between. The V gene's germline CDR1 is MNHEY and CDR2 SVGAGI. The CDR3 consists of 13 residues. The CDR3: CASSYGNRAGYTF. DNA for the CDR3: TGTGCCAGCAGTTACGGGAATCGGGCCGGCTACACCTTC.

This clonotype came up many times. The chain joins TRBV6-5 to TRBJ1-3; unclear D gene. Germline V gene lookup returns CDR1 MNHEY and CDR2 SVGAGI. The CDR3 has 14 residues. The germline V and J ends were trimmed by 9 bases and 0 bases, with 12 bases remaining between them. This CDR3 is CASRREFSGNTIYF. CDR3 bases: TGTGCCAGTCGGCGGGAGTTCTCTGGAAACACCATATATTTT.

This clonotype was picked up many times. The chain uses TRBV9 and TRBJ2-5; 8 bases fit TRBD2. V dropped 4 bases and J dropped 1; count of bases not matched to a gene: 3. This CDR3 has 14 amino acids. Looked up from germline, CDR1 is SGDLS and CDR2 is YYNGEE. The CDR3 DNA reads as TGTGCCAGCAGCTCGGGAGGGATCCAAGAGACCCAGTACTTC. Residues: CASSSGGIQETQYF.

This clonotype was seen at least ten times. This sequence joins TRBV30 and TRBJ2-5; D is uncertain. Germline assignment: CDR1 GTSNPN and CDR2 SVGIG (reference sequence). The CDR3 contains 11 residues. Trimming shortened V by 3 bases and J by 4 bases, and 6 bases separated the two germline ends. CDR3 sequence: CAWRGGETQYF. CDR3 bases: TGTGCCTGGAGGGGTGGAGAGACCCAGTACTTC. Together with reference TRBV30 and TRBJ2-5, the CDR3 gives the full variable domain: SQTIHQWPATLVQPVGSPLSLECTVEGTSNPNLYWYRQAAGRGLQLLFYSVGIGQISSEVPQNLSASRPQDRQFILSSKKLLLSDSGFYLCAWRGGETQYFGPGTRLLVL.

In this sample, this clonotype turned up many times. This sequence joins TRBV7-2 and TRBJ1-6; 8 nucleotides line up with TRBD1. V lost 2 bases, J lost 9 bases, and 9 bases stayed unmatched. Germline V gives CDR1 SGHTA, CDR2 FQGNSA. The CDR3 has 16 residues. The DNA for the CDR3 is TGTGCCAGCAGCTTAAATTCAGGACAGGGAATTTCACCCCTCCACTTT. Translated: CASSLNSGQGISPLHF. Supplemented by reference TRBV7-2 and TRBJ1-6, the full variable domain reads GAGVSQSPSNKVTEKGKDVELRCDPISGHTALYWYRQSLGQGLEFLIYFQGNSAPDKSGLPSDRFSAERTGGSVSTLTIQRTQQEDSAVYLCASSLNSGQGISPLHFGNGTRLTVT.

The sample holds many counts of this clonotype. CDR3 nucleotides: TGTGCCAGCAGCGTAGAAGGGGGACAGAACACTGAAGCTTTCTTT. Residues: CASSVEGGQNTEAFF. The J gene is TRBJ1-1, the V gene TRBV9; TRBD1 is a possible D gene (6 bases). V lost 0 bases and J lost 1, with 10 bases in between. Germline CDR1 is SGDLS and CDR2 is YYNGEE. The CDR3 covers 15 residues.

Many counts were recorded for this clonotype. This rearrangement joins TRBV4-2 to TRBJ1-5, with TRBD1 matching 7 bases. The CDR3 consists of 16 residues. The V segment lost 3 bases and the J segment 0 bases; nucleotides outside the gene matches: 5. Germline V gene lookup returns CDR1 LGHNA and CDR2 YNFKEQ. Here the CDR3 DNA reads TGTGCCAGCAGCCAGACAGGGACTTATAGCAATCAGCCCCAGCATTTT. Its protein product is CASSQTGTYSNQPQHF.

This clonotype was recorded many times. The J gene is TRBJ1-1, the V gene TRBV6-2 or TRBV6-3, with 7 nucleotides matching TRBD1. The CDR3 length is 14 residues. Germline CDR1 is MNHEY and CDR2 is SVGEGT. With V trimmed by 6 bases and J by 6 bases, 10 bases remained unmatched. CDR3 DNA sequence: TGTGCCAGCAGAACTCTGGACAGGCCGGCTGAAGCTTTCTTT. This gives the protein CASRTLDRPAEAFF.

In this sample, this clonotype turned up a few times. The gene calls are TRBV6-2 or TRBV6-3 and TRBJ1-5; D may be TRBD1 (5 bases). CDR3 length equals 19 residues. CDR1 and CDR2 from the germline V gene are MNHEY and SVGEGT. The V end lost 1 base, the J end lost 5 bases, and 24 bases lay between the germline ends. CDR3 region: CASSYWVSEDGTRDQPQHF. CDR3 in DNA: TGTGCCAGCAGTTACTGGGTGTCAGAAGACGGGACGCGAGATCAGCCCCAGCATTTT.

This clonotype came up many times. This chain connects TRBV4-1 to TRBJ1-6; D is unresolved. Germline V gives CDR1 MGHRA, CDR2 YSYEKL. The CDR3 runs 14 residues. The V gene lost 5 bases and the J gene lost 0 bases, with 5 bases spanning the gap. CDR3 DNA sequence: TGCGCCAGCAGCGGAAGCTCCTATAATTCACCCCTCCACTTT. Residues: CASSGSSYNSPLHF.

V and J are TRBV28 and TRBJ1-2, with unresolved D. The CDR3 is 10 residues long. V was shortened by 4 bases and J by 9 bases, with 6 bases between the two germline ends. Germline V gene data show CDR1 as MDHEN and CDR2 as SYDVKM. The CDR3 region has the DNA TGTGCCAGCAGTTCCACCAGCTACACCTTC. As protein: CASSSTSYTF.

In this sample, this clonotype turned up many times. The genes are TRBV9 and TRBJ2-7; no reliable D call. There are 12 residues in the CDR3. Germline V gene lookup returns CDR1 SGDLS and CDR2 YYNGEE. V shed 5 bases and J shed 6 bases, with 12 bases lying between them. In DNA, the CDR3 is TGTGCCAGCAGTGATGGACCACGCGAGCAGTACTTC. It translates to CASSDGPREQYF. Full variable domain (missing parts from reference TRBV9 and TRBJ2-7): DSGVTQTPKHLITATGQRVTLRCSPRSGDLSVYWYQQSLDQGLQFLIQYYNGEERAKGNILERFSAQQFPDLHSELNLSSLELGDSALYFCASSDGPREQYFGPGTRLTVT.

This clonotype occurred many times. The rearrangement links TRBV29-1 to TRBJ1-1; D is undetermined. The germline CDR1 and CDR2 sequences are SQVTM and ANQGSEA. This CDR3 is 11 amino acids long. Trimming pared 4 bases from V and 8 bases from J, leaving 11 bases between. The CDR3 region is CSVVTVLEAFF. In DNA form, the CDR3 reads TGCAGCGTTGTTACAGTTTTAGAAGCTTTCTTT.

The table lists this clonotype with many counts. The chain couples TRBV9 to TRBJ2-2, with 8 bases lining up with TRBD2. The CDR3 extends over 15 amino acids. V lost 2 bases and J lost 7; bases outside the gene matches: 7. Germline CDR1 reads SGDLS; CDR2 reads YYNGEE. The CDR3 nucleotides read TGTGCCAGCAGCGTTGGGGGACTAGAGTTCGGGGAGCTGTTTTTT. It is translated as CASSVGGLEFGELFF.

This clonotype was seen just once. V usage is TRBV30 and J usage is TRBJ2-6; D gene uncertain. There are 16 residues in the CDR3. V was trimmed by 4 bases and J by 0 bases, leaving 13 bases between them. In germline, CDR1 is GTSNPN, CDR2 SVGIG (reference sequence). The CDR3 sequence is CAWKQNYRSGANVLTF. The CDR3 DNA is TGTGCCTGGAAACAGAATTATCGCTCTGGGGCCAACGTCCTGACTTTC.

This clonotype was seen at least ten times. The chain uses TRBV9 and TRBJ2-7, with D perhaps TRBD1 (6 bases). CDR3 size: 19 residues. Germline CDR1 reads SGDLS; CDR2 reads YYNGEE. Trimming stripped 4 bases from V and 4 bases from J, with 30 bases between. CDR3 amino acids: CASSPRGRSDPRDVYEQYF. The CDR3 DNA reads TGTGCCAGCAGCCCCAGGGGTCGGAGCGATCCCCGGGATGTATACGAGCAGTACTTC.

This clonotype appeared a few times. A much larger clone sits a single nucleotide away, making a read error possible. V gene TRBV5-5 combines with J gene TRBJ2-7; 7 bases are a match to TRBD1. The V gene end was trimmed by 2 bases and the J gene end by 3 bases; junction bases not matched to a gene: 5. This CDR3 spans 14 amino acids. The germline V gene has CDR1 SGHKS and CDR2 YYEKEE (reference sequence). Here the CDR3 DNA reads TGTGCCAGCAGCTTTCGGGCAGGGGGCTACGAGCAGTACTTC. Its translation: CASSFRAGGYEQYF.

The CDR3 reads CASSKREGLGETQYF. CDR3 DNA sequence: TGTGCCAGCAGTAAGCGGGAGGGCCTCGGAGAGACCCAGTACTTC. The chain joins TRBV12-3 or TRBV12-4 to TRBJ2-5; 10 nucleotides line up with TRBD2. Trimming removed 5 bases from V and 4 bases from J; junction bases left unmatched: 7. This CDR3 region has 15 residues.

The table lists this clonotype with a few counts. CDR3 nucleotide sequence: TGTGCCAGCAGCTTCGACAGGGGAAGTACCTACGAGCAGTACTTC. This gives the protein CASSFDRGSTYEQYF. This sequence joins TRBV11-2 and TRBJ2-7; 8 bases agree with TRBD1. CDR1 is SGHAT, CDR2 FQNNGV, per germline. This CDR3 has 15 amino acids. V shed 3 bases, J shed 2 bases, and the junction held 6 bases outside the gene matches.

This clonotype has at least ten counts. The rearrangement uses TRBV12-3 or TRBV12-4 and TRBJ2-2; D uncertain. The CDR3 has 15 amino acids. The ends were cut back, 3 bases at V and 2 bases at J, with 10 bases in the middle. The chain's CDR3 is CASSLSQINTGELFF. The CDR3 bases are TGTGCCAGCAGTTTGTCACAGATAAACACCGGGGAGCTGTTTTTT.

This clonotype was observed at least ten times. This sequence joins TRBV12-3 or TRBV12-4 and TRBJ1-2; D gene ambiguous. The CDR3 contains 15 residues. Trimming removed 4 bases at V and 0 bases at J, with 12 bases between. CDR3 sequence: CASSYGRKANYGYTF. The CDR3, as DNA: TGTGCCAGCAGTTACGGACGGAAAGCTAACTATGGCTACACCTTC.

This clonotype occurred many times. The chain joins TRBV5-1 to TRBJ2-2, with D tentatively TRBD2 (6 bases). The germline CDR1 and CDR2 sequences are SGHRS and YFSETQ. V was clipped by 8 bases and J by 4 bases, with 15 bases between them. This CDR3 region has 14 residues. CDR3: CASRGFGGTGELFF. The CDR3 DNA reads as TGCGCCAGTCGCGGATTCGGGGGCACCGGGGAGCTGTTTTTT.

This clonotype was observed at least ten times. The chain couples TRBV30 to TRBJ2-7; tentative D call: TRBD2 (5 bases). Trimming took off 0 bases at V and 1 base at J, with 13 bases between the two ends. Germline CDR1 is GTSNPN and CDR2 is SVGIG (reference sequence). The CDR3 loop spans 15 amino acids. CDR3 DNA: TGTGCCTGGAGTGTAGGAGGCGCCTCTTCCTACGAGCAGTACTTC. It encodes CAWSVGGASSYEQYF.